Sequencing of this T cell receptor (beta chain) was carried out in a study of blood T cell repertoires in COVID-19. Study details: Samples representing acute and convalescent COVID-19 were sourced from the United States, Italy and Spain. PBMCs, B-cell-depleted T cells, or T cells provided the cDNA or gDNA that made up the material.

In the source study's methods: Reference gene primer amplification gave nucleated cell count estimates. The protocol was immunoSEQ multiplex PCR, while the TCRdb copy is restricted to in-frame clones and leaves out a portion. V and J calls and clone size are those listed in that table; D and trimming were worked out from the DNA. The sample carries around 84,000 clones, roughly three quarters recorded once. The CDR3 has 15 amino acids. Between the trimmed V and J ends, which lost 0 bases and 0 bases, there was a span of 8 bases. The germline V gene encodes CDR1 LGHDT and CDR2 YNNKEL (reference sequence).

Sequenced: peripheral blood. The J gene is TRBJ1-2, the V gene TRBV3-1 (or the pseudogene TRBV3-2); unclear D gene. The TCR sequence derives from a man aged 55 to 70 with COVID-19, enrolled during active disease. The CDR3 protein is CASSQDPGTNYGYTF. The CDR3 nucleotides are TGTGCCAGCAGCCAAGATCCGGGGACTAACTATGGCTACACCTTC.